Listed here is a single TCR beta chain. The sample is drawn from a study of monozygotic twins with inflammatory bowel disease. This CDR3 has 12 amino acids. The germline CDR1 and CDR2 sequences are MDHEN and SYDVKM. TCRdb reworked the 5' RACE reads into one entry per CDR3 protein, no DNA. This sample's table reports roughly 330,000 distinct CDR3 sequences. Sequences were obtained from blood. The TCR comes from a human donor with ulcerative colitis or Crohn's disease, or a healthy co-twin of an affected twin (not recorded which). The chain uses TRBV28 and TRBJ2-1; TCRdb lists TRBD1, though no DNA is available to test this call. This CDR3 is CASRPMGGEQFF.